The clone carrying this T cell receptor beta chain was seen only a few times. The use of a sample-barcoded 5' primer and a J-beta primer mix characterized a second PCR of roughly 7 to 11 cycles. One entry per CDR3 protein, called by TCRdb with MiXCR from the 5' RACE reads. The sample carries 550,000 to 800,000 distinct CDR3 sequences, roughly 32% recorded once. This record comes from a study of blood T cells in healthy people across ages. This CDR3 has 16 residues. CDR1 and CDR2 from the germline V gene are LGHDT and YNNKEL (reference sequence). The J segment lost 5 bases and the V segment lost 4 bases, leaving 8 bases of the junction unmatched.

The V gene is TRBV3-1, the J gene TRBJ2-2, with 9 nucleotides matching TRBD2. The receptor was derived from a woman over 75 in good health. The material sequenced was blood. CDR3 DNA sequence: TGTGCCAGCAGCCGCATAGGGACTAGCTCTACCGGGGAGCTGTTTTTT. It yields the protein CASSRIGTSSTGELFF.